This record concerns one TCR beta chain sequence. Method: immunoSEQ multiplex PCR; TCRdb's copy keeps in-frame clones and lacks some. Of about 46,000 clones in the sample, approximately 86% are singletons; the top ten hold roughly 1.3%. Germline CDR1 and CDR2: SEHNR and FQNEAQ (reference sequence). CDR3 length: 14 residues. Trimming removed 2 bases at V and 1 base at J, with 8 bases between. The sample belongs to a study of blood T cell repertoires in COVID-19. The V and J genes are TRBV7-9 and TRBJ1-1; D may be TRBD1 (5 bases). The material sequenced was peripheral blood. The clonotype originates from a man aged 60 to 69 with acute or convalescent COVID-19. CDR3 protein: CASSLSGTNTEAFF. In DNA form, the CDR3 reads TGTGCCAGCAGCTTAAGCGGGACGAACACTGAAGCTTTCTTT. The variable domain in full, with the rest retrieved from reference TRBV7-9 and TRBJ1-1, is DTGVSQNPRHKITKRGQNVTFRCDPISEHNRLYWYRQTLGQGPEFLTYFQNEAQLEKSRLLSDRFSAERPKGSFSTLEIQRTEQGDSAMYLCASSLSGTNTEAFFGQGTRLTVV.